The 29 T cell receptor beta chains given below trace back to one sample, sequenced in a study of T cell changes during pregnancy in multiple sclerosis. Repertoires were generated with immunoSEQ multiplex PCR, while TCRdb's copy carries only in-frame clones and drops some. The data contain about 100,000 clones, around 93% of them singletons. The specimen comprised peripheral blood, sampled before pregnancy. These receptor sequences come from a female donor with multiple sclerosis, enrolled in a pregnancy study.

This clone was seen just once. The J gene is TRBJ2-7, the V gene TRBV7-3; no clear D gene. The V gene's germline CDR1 is SGHTA and CDR2 FQGTGA. The CDR3 spans 13 residues. V lost 4 bases to trimming and J lost 3 bases, with 10 bases between them. The CDR3 spells CASSSGAGYEQYF. CDR3 coding DNA: TGTGCCAGCAGCTCCGGTGCCGGCTACGAGCAGTACTTC.

V and J are TRBV5-1 and TRBJ1-3; D may be TRBD1 (6 bases). Germline V gene sequence: CDR1 SGHRS, CDR2 YFSETQ. The V end lost 5 bases, the J end lost 1 base, and 10 bases lay between the germline ends. The CDR3 length is 14 residues. CDR3 sequence: CASRPGTSGNTIYF. The CDR3 bases are TGCGCCAGCAGACCAGGGACATCTGGAAACACCATATATTTT.

This chain uses TRBV20-1 with TRBJ1-2, with D tentatively TRBD1 (5 bases). V lost 6 bases to trimming and J lost 8 bases, with 10 bases between them. The germline gives CDR1 DFQATT, CDR2 SNEGSKA (reference sequence). This CDR3 spans 10 amino acids. The chain's CDR3 is CSAVGQGYTF. The CDR3 nucleotides are TGCAGTGCGGTGGGGCAAGGCTACACCTTC.

The chain is built from TRBV11-2 and TRBJ2-7; 7 nucleotides match TRBD1. Germline trimming cut 4 bases from V and 2 bases from J; bases unmatched to any gene: 5. Germline CDR1 is SGHAT and CDR2 is FQNNGV. The CDR3 runs to 14 residues. Here the CDR3 DNA reads TGTGCCAGCAGCTCCGACAGGGTTACCTACGAGCAGTACTTC. Its protein product is CASSSDRVTYEQYF.

The J gene is TRBJ2-1, the V gene TRBV13; 12 bases agree with TRBD2. V shed 5 bases and J 4 bases; nucleotides not matched to a gene: 3. CDR1 and CDR2 (germline): PRHDT, FYEKMQ (reference sequence). CDR3 size: 15 residues. The CDR3, as DNA: TGTGCCAGCAGCCCTAGCGGGAGGGTATACAATGAGCAGTTCTTC. Its protein is CASSPSGRVYNEQFF.

This clone was counted a few times. The chain has TRBV27 and TRBJ2-1, with no clear D. The V gene's germline CDR1 is MNHEY and CDR2 SMNVEV (reference sequence). Between the trimmed V and J ends, which lost 2 bases and 1 base, there was a span of 6 bases. The CDR3 loop spans 14 amino acids. CDR3 protein: CASSLGRSYNEQFF. For the CDR3, the DNA is TGTGCCAGCAGTTTAGGCAGGTCCTACAATGAGCAGTTCTTC.

The chain has TRBV7-2 and TRBJ1-4; D unresolved. Per germline, CDR1 SGHTA and CDR2 FQGNSA. V gave up 3 bases and J gave up 5 bases, with 4 bases separating them. This CDR3 comprises 12 residues. The CDR3 protein is CASSFVNEKLFF. CDR3 DNA sequence: TGTGCCAGCAGCTTCGTAAATGAAAAACTGTTTTTT.

This clone was picked up one time. The chain couples TRBV5-1 to TRBJ1-1; 7 bases align to TRBD1. Germline CDR1 and CDR2: SGHRS and YFSETQ. V was pared by 5 bases and J by 1 base, with 2 bases of the junction left unmatched. There are 13 residues in the CDR3. CDR3 amino acids: CASSRDRNTEAFF. CDR3 in DNA: TGCGCCAGCAGTAGGGACAGGAACACTGAAGCTTTCTTT.

In this sample, this clone turned up a few times. The J gene is TRBJ1-1, the V gene TRBV19; tentative D call: TRBD1 (5 bases). CDR1 and CDR2 from the germline V gene are LNHDA and SQIVND (reference sequence). This CDR3 region has 14 residues. The V end lost 2 bases, the J end lost 3 bases, and 10 bases lay between the germline ends. CDR3 DNA: TGTGCCAGTAGTATAACAGGTGCCGACACTGAAGCTTTCTTT. It is translated as CASSITGADTEAFF.

The chain recombines TRBV28 with TRBJ2-7; 11 bases fit TRBD2. CDR1 is MDHEN and CDR2 is SYDVKM in the germline V gene. CDR3 length: 14 residues. Trimming at V came to 6 bases and at J to 3 bases, leaving 4 bases not matched to a gene. The CDR3 spells CASRLTSGSYEQYF. Written as DNA, the CDR3 is TGTGCCAGCAGGTTAACTAGCGGGAGCTACGAGCAGTACTTC.

This clone was counted a single time. The chain combines TRBV19 with TRBJ2-1, with 11 positions matching TRBD1. The J segment lost 8 bases and the V segment lost 9 bases, leaving 3 bases of the junction unmatched. The CDR3 runs to 12 residues. CDR1 and CDR2 (germline): LNHDA, SQIVND (reference sequence). The DNA of the CDR3 is TGTGCCAGCCGGGACAGGGGGGATGAGCAGTTCTTC. This codes for CASRDRGDEQFF.

This clone has a handful of counts. The chain links TRBV9 to TRBJ1-1, with D hard to call. V was trimmed by 0 bases and J by 1 base, leaving 10 bases between them. Germline loops: CDR1 SGDLS, CDR2 YYNGEE. The CDR3 contains 15 residues. The CDR3 protein is CASSVDGVGNTEAFF. The CDR3, as DNA: TGTGCCAGCAGCGTAGACGGGGTGGGGAACACTGAAGCTTTCTTT.

V usage is TRBV6-5 and J usage is TRBJ2-7; D possibly corresponds to TRBD2 (6 bases). Trimming pared 3 bases from V and 3 bases from J, leaving 12 bases between. In germline, CDR1 is MNHEY, CDR2 SVGAGI. This CDR3 is built from 14 residues. The chain's CDR3 is CASSYGGNLYEQYF. CDR3 nucleotide sequence: TGTGCCAGCAGTTATGGGGGGAACCTCTACGAGCAGTACTTC.

The J gene is TRBJ1-4, the V gene TRBV4-2; D remains ambiguous. The CDR3 contains 16 residues. Deletions cut 4 bases from V and 3 bases from J, with 15 bases between. Germline CDR1 LGHNA, CDR2 YNFKEQ. The CDR3 DNA reads TGTGCCAGCAGCCCCTTGCGGCCCGGGGCTAATGAAAAACTGTTTTTT. It specifies CASSPLRPGANEKLFF.

The chain couples TRBV9 to TRBJ2-7; 11 nucleotides agree with TRBD2. The CDR3 has 14 amino acids. V shed 3 bases, J shed 4 bases, and the junction held 3 bases outside the gene matches. Germline CDR1 reads SGDLS; CDR2 reads YYNGEE. The CDR3 here is CASSGGLAEYEQYF. The DNA of the CDR3 is TGTGCCAGCAGCGGGGGACTAGCGGAATACGAGCAGTACTTC.

This chain uses TRBV6-5 with TRBJ2-3; perhaps TRBD2 as D (6 bases). The CDR3 has 12 residues. The germline V gene encodes CDR1 MNHEY and CDR2 SVGAGI. V gave up 4 bases and J gave up 7 bases, with 9 bases separating them. In DNA, the CDR3 is TGTGCCAGCAGTTGGGGGAGGAATACGCAGTATTTT. Translated: CASSWGRNTQYF.

The V and J genes are TRBV5-6 and TRBJ2-7; 11 bases fit TRBD1. The CDR3 consists of 14 residues. Trimming cost V 4 bases and J 7 bases; bases outside gene matches: 7. Per the germline V gene, CDR1 is SGHDT and CDR2 is YYEEEE. This CDR3 reads CASSVPGQGEEQYF. The DNA of the CDR3 is TGTGCCAGCAGCGTGCCGGGACAGGGGGAAGAGCAGTACTTC.

This sequence joins TRBV7-9 and TRBJ2-3; D remains ambiguous. Trimming took 2 bases from V and 2 from J, leaving 17 bases between them. Germline V gene sequence: CDR1 SEHNR, CDR2 FQNEAQ (reference sequence). This CDR3 has 17 residues. CDR3: CASSLLGGRVATDTQYF. DNA for the CDR3: TGTGCCAGCAGCTTATTGGGTGGCAGAGTAGCCACAGATACGCAGTATTTT.

This clone was observed once. The V gene is TRBV5-1, the J gene TRBJ1-1, with D uncertain. The CDR3 length is 11 residues. Germline V gene lookup returns CDR1 SGHRS and CDR2 YFSETQ. V lost 2 bases to trimming and J lost 7 bases, with 6 bases between them. CDR3 nucleotide sequence: TGCGCCAGCAGCTTCGGGGTTGAAGCTTTCTTT. Amino acids: CASSFGVEAFF.

This chain's CDR3 is CSVLRTGTVVDTQYF. The CDR3 DNA follows: TGCAGCGTTTTACGGACAGGGACTGTCGTAGATACGCAGTATTTT. The chain has TRBV29-1 and TRBJ2-3; 8 bases align to TRBD1. V gave up 5 bases and J gave up 5 bases; unmatched junction bases: 12. Germline V gives CDR1 SQVTM, CDR2 ANQGSEA. The CDR3 is made up of 15 amino acids.

This clone was seen just once. CDR3: CASSLAPGASTEAFF. In nucleotides, the CDR3 is TGTGCCAGCAGCTTGGCCCCTGGGGCAAGCACTGAAGCTTTCTTT. The chain recombines TRBV5-4 with TRBJ1-1; possibly TRBD1 for D (5 bases). Trimming left V 0 bases short and J 4 bases short, with 13 bases between. The CDR3 totals 15 residues. Germline CDR1 and CDR2: SGHNT and YYREEE (reference sequence). The complete variable domain, with remaining parts taken from reference TRBV5-4 and TRBJ1-1, reads ETGVTQSPTHLIKTRGQQVTLRCSSQSGHNTVSWYQQALGQGPQFIFQYYREEENGRGNFPPRFSGLQFPNYSSELNVNALELDDSALYLCASSLAPGASTEAFFGQGTRLTVV.

The chain couples TRBV7-9 to TRBJ1-1, with 7 nucleotides matching TRBD1. CDR1 is SEHNR, CDR2 FQNEAQ, per germline (reference sequence). The CDR3 runs 16 residues. The junction had 5 bases not matched to a gene; V was cut back by 1 base and J by 0 bases. CDR3 sequence (DNA): TGTGCCAGCAGCTTAGAGGGACAGCTGATGAACACTGAAGCTTTCTTT. This encodes CASSLEGQLMNTEAFF.

A single count supports this clone. CDR3: CASSLEGLAGGHNEQFF. CDR3 DNA sequence: TGCGCCAGCAGCTTGGAGGGACTAGCGGGAGGGCACAATGAGCAGTTCTTC. This chain connects TRBV5-1 to TRBJ2-1, with 16 bases that match TRBD2. From germline, CDR1 is SGHRS and CDR2 YFSETQ. The J segment lost 5 bases and the V segment lost 0 bases, leaving 2 bases of the junction unmatched. The CDR3 contains 17 residues.

The chain has TRBV6-6 and TRBJ2-1; 9 nucleotides match TRBD1. The V and J ends lost 6 bases and 4 bases, in that order; junction bases with no gene match: 10. CDR1 and CDR2 from the germline V gene are MNHNY and SVGAGI (reference sequence). The CDR3 covers 16 residues. The CDR3 bases are TGTGCCAGCAGCCCCACGACAGGGGGGATATACAATGAGCAGTTCTTC. As protein: CASSPTTGGIYNEQFF.

J is TRBJ1-1 and V is TRBV18; 7 bases match TRBD1. The CDR3 covers 12 residues. CDR1 is KGHSH, CDR2 LQKENI, per germline. The junction had 3 bases not matched to a gene; V was cut back by 3 bases and J by 8 bases. For the CDR3, the DNA is TGTGCCAGCTCACCGGGACAGCAAGAAGCTTTCTTT. It codes for CASSPGQQEAFF.

This rearrangement joins TRBV5-1 to TRBJ2-7; 8 bases agree with TRBD2. The CDR3 totals 14 residues. J was trimmed by 2 bases and V by 4 bases; bases with no gene match: 5. CDR1 is SGHRS and CDR2 is YFSETQ in the germline V gene. CDR3 coding DNA: TGCGCCAGCAGCCTTGCGACTAGCGCCTACGAGCAGTACTTC. Encoded protein: CASSLATSAYEQYF.

The rearrangement joins TRBV27 to TRBJ2-7; 10 bases match TRBD2. The CDR3 sequence is 14 residues long. V was clipped by 9 bases and J by 2 bases; unmatched bases: 7. CDR1 is MNHEY, CDR2 SMNVEV, per germline (reference sequence). As DNA, the CDR3 is TGTGCCAGTCGCCTAGCGGGAGCGGCCTACGAGCAGTACTTC. Translation gives CASRLAGAAYEQYF.

The CDR3 loop reads CASSRGGGELFF. CDR3 DNA sequence: TGTGCCAGCAGTAGGGGGGGTGGTGAGCTGTTTTTT. The V and J genes are TRBV6-5 and TRBJ2-2, with D possibly matching TRBD2 (7 bases). This CDR3 contains 12 residues. V was pared by 5 bases and J by 11 bases, with 12 bases between. Germline-derived CDR1 and CDR2 are MNHEY and SVGAGI.

The J gene is TRBJ2-2, the V gene TRBV7-9; D is uncertain. V lost 3 bases, J lost 2 bases, and 7 bases lay in between. The CDR3 is made up of 14 amino acids. The germline gives CDR1 SEHNR, CDR2 FQNEAQ (reference sequence). In nucleotides, the CDR3 is TGTGCCAGCAGCTTGATAACAAACACCGGGGAGCTGTTTTTT. Translated: CASSLITNTGELFF.